The 25 T cell receptor beta chains below were found in one sample sequenced in a study of radiation and T cells in renal cell carcinoma. Repertoires were generated with immunoSEQ multiplex PCR, while TCRdb's copy carries only in-frame clones and drops some. This sample has some 150,000 clones, with around nine tenths found just once. Indicated time point: baseline pretreatment blood. Noted treatment: 15 Gy SBRT to primary tumor, nephrectomy 4 weeks later. The starting material was blood, obtained from a patient whose treatment included radiotherapy and nephrectomy. These receptors all stem from a woman in her forties or fifties with renal cell carcinoma.

J is TRBJ1-6 and V is TRBV6-5; D uncertain. Germline V gene sequence: CDR1 MNHEY, CDR2 SVGAGI. The length of the CDR3 is 14 residues. Trimming took 10 bases from V and 0 from J, leaving 10 bases between them. The CDR3 DNA reads TGTGCCACCGCCCGTAGCTCCTATAATTCACCCCTCCACTTT. Its translation: CATARSSYNSPLHF.

The chain employs TRBV7-9 and TRBJ1-1; the D is unclear. The V gene's germline CDR1 is SEHNR and CDR2 FQNEAQ (reference sequence). The CDR3 loop spans 15 amino acids. The V and J ends lost 5 bases and 3 bases respectively, with 16 bases between them. The CDR3 nucleotides read TGTGCCAGCAGCGGGTTCTCCATGAGGGACACTGAAGCTTTCTTT. Translating it yields CASSGFSMRDTEAFF.

V and J are TRBV7-9 and TRBJ1-6; D possibly corresponds to TRBD1 (6 bases). Per germline, CDR1 SEHNR and CDR2 FQNEAQ (reference sequence). The CDR3 has 16 amino acids. Trimming took 5 bases from V and 5 from J, leaving 16 bases between them. The CDR3 nucleotides read TGTGCCAGCAGCCCCAAGGCGGGGGCGGATAATTCACCCCTCCACTTT. Residues: CASSPKAGADNSPLHF.

The gene calls are TRBV5-1 and TRBJ1-2; D unclear. Trimming left V 0 bases short and J 4 bases short, with 10 bases between. The CDR3 runs 14 residues. The V gene's germline CDR1 is SGHRS and CDR2 YFSETQ. This CDR3 reads CASSLDLAGYGYTF. DNA of the CDR3: TGCGCCAGCAGCTTGGACCTGGCGGGCTATGGCTACACCTTC.

This rearrangement joins TRBV10-1 to TRBJ2-7; TRBD2 is a possible D gene (6 bases). CDR1 and CDR2 (germline): WNHNN, SYGVQD (reference sequence). The CDR3 has 11 residues. V was shortened by 9 bases and J by 1 base, with 7 bases between the two germline ends. CDR3 coding DNA: TGCGCCAGTGGAGGGTCCTACGAGCAGTACTTC. This translates into CASGGSYEQYF.

The V gene is TRBV6-5, the J gene TRBJ2-7; TRBD2 might be the D (6 bases). Germline V gene sequence: CDR1 MNHEY, CDR2 SVGAGI. The CDR3 contains 14 residues. The V end lost 1 base, the J end lost 0 bases, and 7 bases lay between the germline ends. CDR3 coding DNA: TGTGCCAGCAGTTACTACGGGGGCTCCTACGAGCAGTACTTC. This gives the protein CASSYYGGSYEQYF.

This clone appeared a few times. This rearrangement joins TRBV5-1 to TRBJ2-2, with 7 bases fitting TRBD2. This CDR3 has 12 residues. CDR1 is SGHRS and CDR2 is YFSETQ in the germline V gene. V was pared by 5 bases and J by 5 bases, with 0 bases of the junction left unmatched. The CDR3 reads CASRRGTGELFF. The CDR3 bases are TGCGCCAGCAGGCGGGGGACCGGGGAGCTGTTTTTT.

V is TRBV10-3 and J is TRBJ2-5, with 12 bases that match TRBD2. The CDR3 has 17 residues. V lost 0 bases to trimming and J lost 2 bases; unmatched junction nucleotides: 4. Looked up from germline, CDR1 is ENHRY and CDR2 is SYGVKD. CDR3 amino acids: CAISESTLAGGQETQYF. CDR3 sequence (DNA): TGTGCCATCAGTGAGTCGACTCTAGCGGGGGGGCAAGAGACCCAGTACTTC.

The chain employs TRBV19 and TRBJ1-1, with a tentative D call TRBD1 (5 bases). Trimming removed 3 bases from V and 2 bases from J, with 10 bases in between. The CDR3 runs to 14 residues. Looked up from germline, CDR1 is LNHDA and CDR2 is SQIVND (reference sequence). The chain's CDR3 is CASSIRDSNTEAFF. The CDR3 DNA follows: TGTGCCAGTAGTATCCGAGACAGTAACACTGAAGCTTTCTTT.

CDR3 residues: CASSQGGNFMNTEAFF. In DNA, the CDR3 is TGTGCCAGCAGCCAAGGGGGAAACTTTATGAACACTGAAGCTTTCTTT. The V and J genes are TRBV5-4 and TRBJ1-1; TRBD1 might be the D (6 bases). CDR1 and CDR2 from the germline V gene are SGHNT and YYREEE (reference sequence). This CDR3 has 16 amino acids. V lost 4 bases, J lost 0 bases, and 16 bases lay in between.

The V and J genes are TRBV4-2 and TRBJ2-3; no reliable D call. The CDR3 runs 15 residues. V was clipped by 1 base and J by 7 bases, with 15 bases between them. In germline, CDR1 is LGHNA, CDR2 YNFKEQ. DNA of the CDR3: TGTGCCAGCAGCCAAGGTTATGAGCCCCTCAATACGCAGTATTTT. Amino acid sequence: CASSQGYEPLNTQYF.

The chain has TRBV4-1 and TRBJ2-3; 9 positions agree with TRBD2. This CDR3 has 16 residues. Trimming at V came to 5 bases and at J to 0 bases, leaving 6 bases not matched to a gene. From germline, CDR1 is MGHRA and CDR2 YSYEKL. Here the CDR3 reads CASSDGTSQSTDTQYF. CDR3 in DNA: TGCGCCAGCAGCGATGGGACTAGCCAAAGCACAGATACGCAGTATTTT.

This chain joins TRBV2 and TRBJ1-1; a possible D gene is TRBD1 (6 bases). From germline, CDR1 is SNHLY and CDR2 FYNNEI. V gave up 5 bases and J gave up 1 base, with 11 bases separating them. CDR3 length: 14 amino acids. The CDR3 reads CASSTWDTNTEAFF. The DNA of the CDR3 is TGTGCCAGCAGTACGTGGGACACGAACACTGAAGCTTTCTTT.

This clone was seen a single time. The rearrangement links TRBV7-9 to TRBJ1-1, with 7 nucleotides matching TRBD1. This CDR3 has 13 amino acids. Germline-derived CDR1 and CDR2 are SEHNR and FQNEAQ (reference sequence). V lost 5 bases, J lost 4 bases, and 4 bases stayed unmatched. The CDR3 here is CASSATGPTEAFF. In DNA, the CDR3 is TGTGCCAGCAGCGCGACAGGGCCCACTGAAGCTTTCTTT.

The chain is built from TRBV7-2 and TRBJ2-1, with D perhaps matching TRBD1 or TRBD2 (5 bases each). The V gene lost 5 bases and the J gene lost 6 bases, with 20 bases spanning the gap. CDR1 and CDR2 from the germline V gene are SGHTA and FQGNSA. This CDR3 is built from 16 residues. The CDR3 DNA reads TGTGCCAGCAGCAAACGAGGGGCTAGAATGTCCAATGAGCAGTTCTTC. Translation gives CASSKRGARMSNEQFF.

This chain uses TRBV19 with TRBJ2-3, with 7 bases matching TRBD2. With 5 bases clipped from V and 2 bases from J, the junction kept 13 bases outside the gene matches. Germline values: CDR1 LNHDA, CDR2 SQIVND (reference sequence). The CDR3 has 17 residues. The CDR3 reads CASSPTSGLLATDTQYF. CDR3 nucleotides: TGTGCCAGTAGTCCTACTTCGGGACTACTAGCCACAGATACGCAGTATTTT.

A single count supports this clone. J is TRBJ2-3 and V is TRBV6-4; a weak D match, TRBD2 (5 bases). The ends were cut back, 4 bases at V and 2 bases at J, with 10 bases in the middle. The CDR3 has 14 amino acids. Per germline, CDR1 MRHNA and CDR2 SNTAGT. The CDR3 DNA reads TGTGCCAGCAGTGCAAGCGGATCCACAGATACGCAGTATTTT. It codes for CASSASGSTDTQYF.

The rearrangement links TRBV7-6 to TRBJ1-2, with D uncertain. Germline CDR1 and CDR2: SGHVS and FNYEAQ. This CDR3 region has 13 residues. Trimming pared 5 bases from V and 4 bases from J, leaving 11 bases between. The CDR3 loop is CASSRENAYGYTF. The CDR3 bases are TGTGCCAGCAGCCGCGAGAACGCCTATGGCTACACCTTC.

The chain recombines TRBV7-2 with TRBJ2-3; D possibly corresponds to TRBD1 (7 bases). The CDR3 sequence is 16 residues long. CDR1 SGHTA and CDR2 FQGNSA come from the germline V gene. The V gene lost 3 bases and the J gene lost 6 bases, with 19 bases spanning the gap. CDR3 region: CASSLTRQGGKDTQYF. Written as DNA, the CDR3 is TGTGCCAGCAGCTTGACTAGACAGGGTGGTAAGGATACGCAGTATTTT.

The chain recombines TRBV9 with TRBJ2-5, with D possibly being TRBD2 (7 bases). Germline V gene data show CDR1 as SGDLS and CDR2 as YYNGEE. V was cut by 0 bases and J by 5 bases, with 11 bases left in between. This CDR3 comprises 14 residues. CDR3 sequence reads: CASSVVGGAETQYF. CDR3 DNA sequence: TGTGCCAGCAGCGTAGTAGGGGGGGCCGAGACCCAGTACTTC.

The chain couples TRBV30 to TRBJ1-4, with D possibly TRBD1 on 5 matching bases. V lost 3 bases to trimming and J lost 3 bases, with 11 bases between them. There are 14 residues in the CDR3. CDR1 and CDR2 (germline): GTSNPN, SVGIG (reference sequence). The CDR3 here is CAWSAGLANEKLFF. DNA for the CDR3: TGTGCCTGGAGCGCAGGGTTAGCTAATGAAAAACTGTTTTTT.

The chain recombines TRBV7-2 with TRBJ2-7; D unresolved. This CDR3 contains 13 residues. In germline, CDR1 is SGHTA, CDR2 FQGNSA. Trimming left V 0 bases short and J 4 bases short, with 7 bases between. This chain's CDR3 is CASSLALVYEQYF. CDR3 nucleotides: TGTGCCAGCAGCTTAGCGCTAGTTTACGAGCAGTACTTC.

This chain joins TRBV6-5 and TRBJ1-1; D remains ambiguous. The CDR3 consists of 15 residues. Germline V lookup: CDR1 MNHEY, CDR2 SVGAGI. The V end lost 0 bases, the J end lost 6 bases, and 14 bases lay between the germline ends. The CDR3 DNA sequence: TGTGCCAGCAGTTACTCGATCCCCAAGGAGGCTGAAGCTTTCTTT. It codes for CASSYSIPKEAEAFF.

V is TRBV18 and J is TRBJ2-5, with D possibly being TRBD2 (7 bases). Germline CDR1 reads KGHSH; CDR2 reads LQKENI. The CDR3 is made up of 15 amino acids. V lost 5 bases and J lost 3, with 16 bases in between. The CDR3: CASSKERGGEETQYF. In DNA form, the CDR3 reads TGTGCCAGCTCAAAGGAAAGGGGGGGAGAAGAGACCCAGTACTTC.

The chain uses TRBV6-1 and TRBJ2-7, with 8 bases matching TRBD1. Germline loops: CDR1 MNHNS, CDR2 SASEGT. The CDR3 sequence is 13 residues long. With 6 bases clipped from V and 3 bases from J, the junction kept 4 bases outside the gene matches. Here the CDR3 DNA reads TGTGCCAGCAGAACGGACAGGGACTACGAGCAGTACTTC. It specifies CASRTDRDYEQYF.